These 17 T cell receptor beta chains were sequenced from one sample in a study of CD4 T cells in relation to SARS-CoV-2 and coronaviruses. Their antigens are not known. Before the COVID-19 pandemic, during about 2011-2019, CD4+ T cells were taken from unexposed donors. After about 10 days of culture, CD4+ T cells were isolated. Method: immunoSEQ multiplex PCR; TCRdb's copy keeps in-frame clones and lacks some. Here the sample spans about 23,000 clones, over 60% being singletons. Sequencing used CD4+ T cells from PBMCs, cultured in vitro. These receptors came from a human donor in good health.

The DNA for the CDR3 is TGTGCCAGCAGTTACCCAGGAGCCCCCTCCTACGAGCAGTACTTC. This gives the protein CASSYPGAPSYEQYF. The rearrangement uses TRBV6-6 and TRBJ2-7; D remains ambiguous. Trimming removed 2 bases at V and 0 bases at J, with 11 bases between. Germline lookup yields CDR1 MNHNY and CDR2 SVGAGI (reference sequence). This CDR3 comprises 15 residues.

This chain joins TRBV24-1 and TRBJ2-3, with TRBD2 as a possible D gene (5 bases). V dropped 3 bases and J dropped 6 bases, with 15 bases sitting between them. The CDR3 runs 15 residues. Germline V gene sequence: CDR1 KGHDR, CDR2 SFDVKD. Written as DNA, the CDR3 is TGTGCCACCAGTGATACTCGAACTGAGGGCGATACGCAGTATTTT. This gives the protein CATSDTRTEGDTQYF.

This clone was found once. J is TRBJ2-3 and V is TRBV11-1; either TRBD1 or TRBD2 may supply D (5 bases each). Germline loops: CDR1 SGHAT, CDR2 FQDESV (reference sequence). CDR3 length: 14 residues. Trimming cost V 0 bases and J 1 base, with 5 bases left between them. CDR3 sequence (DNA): TGTGCCAGCAGCTTAGCGGGACGCACAGATACGCAGTATTTT. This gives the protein CASSLAGRTDTQYF.

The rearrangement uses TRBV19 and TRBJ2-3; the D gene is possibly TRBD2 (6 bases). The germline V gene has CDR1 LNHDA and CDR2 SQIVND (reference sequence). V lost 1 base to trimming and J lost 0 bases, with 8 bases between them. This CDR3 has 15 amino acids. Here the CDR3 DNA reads TGTGCCAGTAGTATAGGAAGCGGGAGCACAGATACGCAGTATTTT. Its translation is CASSIGSGSTDTQYF.

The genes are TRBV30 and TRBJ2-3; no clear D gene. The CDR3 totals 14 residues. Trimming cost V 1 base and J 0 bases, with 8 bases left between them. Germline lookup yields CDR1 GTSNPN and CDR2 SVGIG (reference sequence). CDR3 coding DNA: TGTGCCTGGAGTGGAGGTTCTAGCACAGATACGCAGTATTTT. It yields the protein CAWSGGSSTDTQYF.

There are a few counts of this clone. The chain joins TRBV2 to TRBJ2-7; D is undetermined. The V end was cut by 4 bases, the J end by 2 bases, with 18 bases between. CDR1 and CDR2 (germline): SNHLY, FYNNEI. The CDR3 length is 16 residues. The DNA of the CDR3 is TGTGCCAGCAGTGGACCGGCGAAGGGCATTGCCTACGAGCAGTACTTC. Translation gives CASSGPAKGIAYEQYF. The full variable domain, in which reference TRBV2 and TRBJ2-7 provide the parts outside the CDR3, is EPEVTQTPSHQVTQMGQEVILRCVPISNHLYFYWYRQILGQKVEFLVSFYNNEISEKSEIFDDQFSVERPDGSNFTLKIRSTKLEDSAMYFCASSGPAKGIAYEQYFGPGTRLTVT.

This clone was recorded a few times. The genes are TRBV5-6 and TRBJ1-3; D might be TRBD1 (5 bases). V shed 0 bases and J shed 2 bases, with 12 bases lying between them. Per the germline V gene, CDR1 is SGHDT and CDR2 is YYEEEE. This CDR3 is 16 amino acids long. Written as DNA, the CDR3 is TGTGCCAGCAGCTTGGTGGCAGGGAGGCCTGGAAACACCATATATTTT. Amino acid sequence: CASSLVAGRPGNTIYF.

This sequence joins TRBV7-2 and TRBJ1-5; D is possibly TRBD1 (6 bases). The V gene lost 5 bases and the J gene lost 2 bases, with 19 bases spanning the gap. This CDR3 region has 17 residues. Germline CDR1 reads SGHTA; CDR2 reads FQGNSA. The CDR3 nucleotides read TGTGCCAGCAGCCCAGGGCAGGGGAGGGTAGGCAATCAGCCCCAGCATTTT. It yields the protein CASSPGQGRVGNQPQHF.

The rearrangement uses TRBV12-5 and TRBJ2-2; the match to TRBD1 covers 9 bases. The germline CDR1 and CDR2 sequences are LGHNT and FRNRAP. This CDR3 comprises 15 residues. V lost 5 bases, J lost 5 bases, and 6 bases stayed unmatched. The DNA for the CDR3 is TGTGCTAGTGGTCCTCCGACAGGGGGGACCGGGGAGCTGTTTTTT. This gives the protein CASGPPTGGTGELFF.

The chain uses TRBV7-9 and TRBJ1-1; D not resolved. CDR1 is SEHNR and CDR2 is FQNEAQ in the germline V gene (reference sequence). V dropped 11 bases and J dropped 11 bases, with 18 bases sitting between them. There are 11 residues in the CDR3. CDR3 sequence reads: CASTPAALAFF. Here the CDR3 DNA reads TGTGCCTCTACGCCTGCGGCCTTGGCTTTCTTT.

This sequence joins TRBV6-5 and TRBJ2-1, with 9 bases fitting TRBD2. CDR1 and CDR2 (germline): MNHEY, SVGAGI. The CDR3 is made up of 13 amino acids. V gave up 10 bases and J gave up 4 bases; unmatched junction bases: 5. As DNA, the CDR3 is TGTGCCACCTTAGCGGGAGCTTACAATGAGCAGTTCTTC. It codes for CATLAGAYNEQFF.

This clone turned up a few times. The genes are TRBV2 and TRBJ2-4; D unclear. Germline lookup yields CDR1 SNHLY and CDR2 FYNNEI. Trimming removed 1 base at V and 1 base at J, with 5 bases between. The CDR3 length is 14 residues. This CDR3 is CASSEGVAKNIQYF. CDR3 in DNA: TGTGCCAGCAGTGAAGGAGTTGCCAAAAACATTCAGTACTTC.

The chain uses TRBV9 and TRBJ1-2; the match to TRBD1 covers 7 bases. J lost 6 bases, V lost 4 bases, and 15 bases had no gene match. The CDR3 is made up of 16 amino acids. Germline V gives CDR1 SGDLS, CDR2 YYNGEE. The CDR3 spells CASSPRGQGSFNGYTF. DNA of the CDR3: TGTGCCAGCAGCCCGAGGGGGCAGGGAAGCTTTAATGGCTACACCTTC.

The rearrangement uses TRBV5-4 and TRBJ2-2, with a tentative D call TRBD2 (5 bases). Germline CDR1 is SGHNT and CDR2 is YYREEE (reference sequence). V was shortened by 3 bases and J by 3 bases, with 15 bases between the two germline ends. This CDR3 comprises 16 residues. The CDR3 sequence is CASSYVGLLHTGELFF. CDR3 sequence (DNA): TGTGCCAGCAGCTACGTAGGACTCCTCCACACCGGGGAGCTGTTTTTT.

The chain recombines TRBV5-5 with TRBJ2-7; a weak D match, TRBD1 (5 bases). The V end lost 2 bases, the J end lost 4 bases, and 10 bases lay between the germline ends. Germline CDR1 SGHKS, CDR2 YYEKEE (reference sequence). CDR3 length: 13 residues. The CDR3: CASSFRDGYEQYF. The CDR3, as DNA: TGTGCCAGCAGCTTCAGGGATGGGTACGAGCAGTACTTC.

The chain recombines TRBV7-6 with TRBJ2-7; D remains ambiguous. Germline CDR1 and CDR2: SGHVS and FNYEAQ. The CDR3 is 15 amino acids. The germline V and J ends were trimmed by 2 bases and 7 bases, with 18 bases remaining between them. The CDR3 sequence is CASSLSGRFIGEQYF. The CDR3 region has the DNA TGTGCCAGCAGCTTATCGGGCCGGTTTATAGGGGAGCAGTACTTC.

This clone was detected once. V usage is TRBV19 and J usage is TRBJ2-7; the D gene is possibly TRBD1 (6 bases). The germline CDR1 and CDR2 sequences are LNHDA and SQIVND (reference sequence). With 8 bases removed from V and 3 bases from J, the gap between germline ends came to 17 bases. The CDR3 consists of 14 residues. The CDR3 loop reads CASQRTQGNYEQYF. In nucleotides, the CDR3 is TGTGCCAGTCAGCGCACTCAGGGGAACTACGAGCAGTACTTC.